This TCR beta chain appears in the sequencing data of a study of Graves' ophthalmopathy and Graves' hyperthyroidism. This clonotype was seen a handful of times. Investigators amplified TCR beta CDR3 regions from RNA transcripts. Scientists carried out first-round RT-PCR using HTBI primers and then a second-round multiplex PCR. TCRdb re-derived calls from the multiplex PCR reads in MiXCR, one entry per CDR3 protein. The sample carries 300,000 to 400,000 distinct CDR3 sequences, 15% to 20% recorded once. This clonotype was sampled from an adult man with Graves' ophthalmopathy. Specimen: peripheral blood.

The CDR3 DNA reads as TGCGCCAGCAGCACGGCGCCGGCGACAGAAAACTATGGCTACACCTTC. It encodes CASSTAPATENYGYTF. The chain is built from TRBV5-1 and TRBJ1-2; a weak D match, TRBD1 (5 bases). The germline V gene encodes CDR1 SGHRS and CDR2 YFSETQ. This CDR3 comprises 16 residues. V lost 4 bases and J lost 2, with 18 bases in between.